This is a list of T cell receptor beta chains from one sample in a study of cytomegalovirus exposure and HLA in healthy donors. Only in-frame clones appear in the TCRdb table, and some are missing; sequencing was by immunoSEQ multiplex PCR. The sample carries about 110,000 clones, more than 65% recorded once. The sample was PBMCs. Source of these receptors: a woman in her forties or fifties in good health and CMV-seropositive. Both conserved end residues are part of each CDR3. D genes are given only for firm matches. Clone size appears in some rows only: once, few, many, or a class for an expanded clone.

TRBV28,NA,NA,TRBJ2-1,TGTGCCAGCAGGAGACACAGCAATGAGCAGTTCTTC,CASRRHSNEQFF
TRBV5-6,NA,TRBD2,TRBJ2-2,TGTGCCAGCAGCTTCTCTCTAGCGGCGAACACCGGGGAGCTGTTTTTT,CASSFSLAANTGELFF
TRBV18,NA,NA,TRBJ2-7,TGTGCCAGCTCACCACCTTCCTTCTACGAGCAGTACTTC,CASSPPSFYEQYF
TRBV5-6,NA,NA,TRBJ1-5,TGTGCCAGCAGCTTGGGGCGGGCCAATCAGCCCCAGCATTTT,CASSLGRANQPQHF
TRBV18,few,TRBD1,TRBJ1-3,TGTGCCAGCTCACCTGCCGGGACAGGTGTCTCTGGAAACACCATATATTTT,CASSPAGTGVSGNTIYF
TRBV28,NA,TRBD1,TRBJ2-5,TGTGCCAGCGAAGACCGGGGACAGCGAGAGACCCAGTACTTC,CASEDRGQRETQYF
TRBV6-4,NA,NA,TRBJ2-3,TGTGCCAGCAGTGACGAGGCGGGGACCACAGATACGCAGTATTTT,CASSDEAGTTDTQYF
TRBV5-1,NA,TRBD1,TRBJ1-2,TGCGCCAGCAGCTTGCAGGGGGCGCCTGATAATGGCTACACCTTC,CASSLQGAPDNGYTF
TRBV7-6,NA,NA,TRBJ1-6,TGTGCCAGCAGCCCCGTGGTGGACAGTATTAATTCACCCCTCCACTTT,CASSPVVDSINSPLHF
TRBV13,NA,TRBD1,TRBJ2-6,TGTGCCAGCAGCACCCTTCCAGGGGGACCGGGGGGGGCCAACGTCCTGACTTTC,CASSTLPGGPGGANVLTF
TRBV7-3,NA,TRBD1,TRBJ2-2,TGTGCCAGCAGATCCGACAGGGTAAACACCGGGGAGCTGTTTTTT,CASRSDRVNTGELFF
TRBV15,few,NA,TRBJ1-3,TGTGCCACCAGCAGAGGGAGCAGGGCTTCTGGAAACACCATATATTTT,CATSRGSRASGNTIYF
TRBV19,NA,TRBD1,TRBJ1-5,TGTGCCAGTACCTTGAAGACAGGGGTGGGCAATCAGCCCCAGCATTTT,CASTLKTGVGNQPQHF
TRBV2,NA,NA,TRBJ1-2,TGTGCCAGCAGGGTCCTAATGGGGCAGACAACTGGCTACACCTTC,CASRVLMGQTTGYTF
TRBV6-1,few,NA,TRBJ1-3,TGTGCCAGCAGTGAAGCTCATAGACAGGCCTACTCTGGAAACACCATATATTTT,CASSEAHRQAYSGNTIYF
TRBV30,NA,NA,TRBJ2-7,TGTGCCTGGAGAGGGGGTGCCCACGAGCAGTACTTC,CAWRGGAHEQYF
TRBV5-1,NA,TRBD2,TRBJ2-2,TGCGCCAGCAGCTTAAACCCCGGGACTAGCTCCGCCGGGGAGCTGTTTTTT,CASSLNPGTSSAGELFF
TRBV4-1,NA,TRBD1,TRBJ2-7,TGCGCCAGCAGCCAATCGCCGGCACAGGGGGCGTACGAGCAGTACTTC,CASSQSPAQGAYEQYF
TRBV5-1,NA,TRBD1,TRBJ1-6,TGCGCCAGCAGCGGGACCGGGACAGGGTCTTATAATTCACCCCTCCACTTT,CASSGTGTGSYNSPLHF
TRBV6-5,few,NA,TRBJ1-1,TGTGCCAGCAGTTACTTCGGGGAGAACACTGAAGCTTTCTTT,CASSYFGENTEAFF
TRBV5-1,NA,TRBD1,TRBJ2-7,TGCGCCAGCAGCGCCTCTCAGGGGGCCAGGGGTCTCGAGCAGTACTTC,CASSASQGARGLEQYF
TRBV5-1,NA,NA,TRBJ1-1,TGCGCCAGCAGCCCGTGGGGACTCCAGAACACTGAAGCTTTCTTT,CASSPWGLQNTEAFF
TRBV4-1,NA,TRBD1,TRBJ2-5,TGCGCCAGCAGCCAACTAGGACAGGGGCAAGGTGAAGAGACCCAGTACTTC,CASSQLGQGQGEETQYF
TRBV6-1,few,TRBD1,TRBJ2-7,TGTGCCAGCAGTGCCCGGGGGGGACAGGGGTCCCGCTACGAGCAGTACTTC,CASSARGGQGSRYEQYF
TRBV7-2,once,NA,TRBJ1-3,TGTGCCAGCAGCTTAACCAGGGTAGCTGGAAACACCATATATTTT,CASSLTRVAGNTIYF
TRBV9,NA,NA,TRBJ1-1,TGTGCCAGCAGCGCCGGACACCTCACTGAAGCTTTCTTT,CASSAGHLTEAFF
TRBV5-8,NA,NA,TRBJ1-5,TGTGCCAGCAGCTTGGGAGGGGGACAGCCCCAGCATTTT,CASSLGGGQPQHF
TRBV2,few,TRBD2,TRBJ2-6,TGTGCCAGCAGTCCCATTCCACTAGCGGGGGAATCTGGGGCCAACGTCCTGACTTTC,CASSPIPLAGESGANVLTF
TRBV7-3,NA,TRBD2,TRBJ2-1,TGTGCCAGCAGCCCCCAAGCGGGGGCCTACAATGAGCAGTTCTTC,CASSPQAGAYNEQFF
TRBV16,NA,NA,TRBJ2-5,TGTGCCAGCAGCCCAACATATCCAGGGCAAGAGACCCAGTACTTC,CASSPTYPGQETQYF
TRBV7-9,once,TRBD2,TRBJ2-5,TGTGCCAGCAGCTTAGGCCCAGCGGGGGCCCCGGGGGAGACCCAGCACTTC,CASSLGPAGAPGETQHF
TRBV19,once,NA,TRBJ2-1,TGTGCCAGTAGTACTCACCCGAGAGGGGACATTAATGAGCAGTTCTTC,CASSTHPRGDINEQFF
TRBV11-1,NA,NA,TRBJ1-4,TGTGCCAGCAGCCGCCGGGACACGCTAAATGAAAAACTGTTTTTT,CASSRRDTLNEKLFF
TRBV5-4,NA,TRBD2,TRBJ2-3,TGTGCCAGCAGCCCAGCGGGGGTGGACGGCACAGATACGCAGTATTTT,CASSPAGVDGTDTQYF
TRBV6-5,NA,NA,TRBJ1-3,TGTGCCAGCAGTGAAGGGAGCAGAAACACCATATATTTT,CASSEGSRNTIYF
TRBV7-8,NA,NA,TRBJ1-3,TGTGCCAGCAGCTTAAGAGGGTCGGGAAACACCATATATTTT,CASSLRGSGNTIYF
TRBV10-3,NA,NA,TRBJ1-1,TGTGCCATCTCACGAACCGGGAGTGAAGCTTTCTTT,CAISRTGSEAFF
TRBV18,NA,NA,TRBJ1-4,TGTGCCAGCTCACCGCCCGACAGCGTTAATGAAAAACTGTTTTTT,CASSPPDSVNEKLFF
TRBV7-9,NA,TRBD1,TRBJ2-7,TGTGCCAGCAGCTTAAACCGGGACAGCGGCACCTACGAGCAGTACTTC,CASSLNRDSGTYEQYF
TRBV2,NA,TRBD1,TRBJ2-2,TGTGCCAGCAGTGGCCATAGGGGGCCGAACACCGGGGAGCTGTTTTTT,CASSGHRGPNTGELFF
TRBV7-2,NA,NA,TRBJ1-3,TGTGCCAGCGGCCTCCCCCCTCGGTGGGCAGGGGCTGGAAACACCATATATTTT,CASGLPPRWAGAGNTIYF
TRBV27,NA,TRBD2,TRBJ2-1,TGTGCCAGCAGTTCCCAGGGTGCCGGGACTAGCAGATACAATGAGCAGTTCTTC,CASSSQGAGTSRYNEQFF
TRBV7-2,many,TRBD1,TRBJ1-5,TGTGCCAGCAGCTCGACAGGGGTCCATCAGCCCCAGCATTTT,CASSSTGVHQPQHF
TRBV19,NA,TRBD1,TRBJ1-5,TGTGCCAGTGGGGACAGGGGGCTATTGACGCCCCAGCATTTT,CASGDRGLLTPQHF
TRBV28,once,NA,TRBJ1-2,TGTGCCAGCAGATCCACCCCAGGGTATGGCTACACCTTC,CASRSTPGYGYTF
TRBV6-5,NA,TRBD1,TRBJ1-6,TGTGCCAGCAGTTACCTAGGGACAGGTTCTAATTCACCCCTCCACTTT,CASSYLGTGSNSPLHF
TRBV6-5,NA,NA,TRBJ1-2,TGTGCCAGCAGTTACTCGAGGGGCGGGGCAGATGGCTACACCTTC,CASSYSRGGADGYTF
TRBV6-1,NA,TRBD2,TRBJ2-1,TGTGCCAGCAGTGGAGGGACTGGGGGGGTAGGGATAGGGAATGAGCAGTTCTTC,CASSGGTGGVGIGNEQFF
TRBV6-6,once,NA,TRBJ2-5,TGTGCCAGCAGTTACCCGGCTGGGCAACAAGAGACCCAGTACTTC,CASSYPAGQQETQYF